This TCR delta chain was obtained from a study of γδ T cells in repeated Plasmodium falciparum infection. The overall study: Donors had four controlled P. falciparum NF54 infections over about 640 days. Sampling occurred at baseline, pre-infection for selected infections, and 21 days post-infection.

Points on this clone: Its antigen remains unidentified. A far larger clone is only one base removed, so a read error is likely. This specimen includes other DNA sequences encoding the same CDR3.

Study-level findings and limits: Malian children's Vdelta2-negative repertoires appeared more expanded and less diverse than Australians'.

TCRdb reprocessed the multiplex PCR reads through CATT. The repertoire consists of around 89,000 delta-chain clones, with more than 1.4% occurring once and the leading ten covering roughly 9.5%. Gammadelta T cells were flow-sorted from PBMC into Vgamma9/Vdelta2+ and Vdelta2-negative populations for bulk analysis. This CDR3 comprises 24 residues. CDR1 is TSWWSYY and CDR2 is QGS in the germline V gene. V trimming: 4 bases; J trimming: 0 bases; junction bases outside the gene matches: 31. Sequenced sample: gamma-delta T cells from blood. The gene calls are TRDV1 and TRDJ1; 8 nucleotides line up with TRDD3. TCRdb leaves out the J gene; it was filled in here by matching the DNA to germline. The TCR was taken from a pool of human donors (malaria-infected and uninfected, not separated). The CDR3 nucleotides read TGTGCTCTTGGGGCTCGGTTAGGACCTACGAACCTCCTATACTGGGGGTATGACACCGATAAACTCATCTTT. It yields the protein CALGARLGPTNLLYWGYDTDKLIF.